These 20 T cell receptor beta chains were sequenced from one sample in a study of radiotherapy plus CTLA-4 blockade in lung cancer. Profiling relied on immunoSEQ multiplex PCR, and the TCRdb table lists in-frame clones only, not all of them. In the table there are roughly 30,000 clones, approximately 80% of which are singletons. The sample consisted of peripheral blood, taken from a patient treated with radiotherapy plus ipilimumab. The receptors stem from a human donor with non-small cell lung cancer who had stable disease on radiotherapy plus ipilimumab.

The chain has TRBV25-1 and TRBJ1-2, with 7 bases matching TRBD1. Germline CDR1 is MGHDK and CDR2 is SYGVNS. The CDR3 totals 15 residues. With 3 bases clipped from V and 4 bases from J, the junction kept 8 bases outside the gene matches. The CDR3 here is CASSDGVDRVYGYTF. The CDR3 nucleotides read TGTGCCAGCAGTGATGGTGTAGACAGGGTCTATGGCTACACCTTC.

J is TRBJ2-3 and V is TRBV5-6; 9 bases match TRBD1. J was trimmed by 7 bases and V by 5 bases; bases with no gene match: 2. Germline V lookup: CDR1 SGHDT, CDR2 YYEEEE. The CDR3 is made up of 12 amino acids. The CDR3 is CASRQGANTQYF. The CDR3 DNA reads as TGTGCCAGCAGACAGGGGGCGAATACGCAGTATTTT.

The V call is TRBV2, the J call TRBJ1-2; D call uncertain. Germline CDR1 SNHLY, CDR2 FYNNEI. The CDR3 covers 12 residues. V gave up 1 base and J gave up 4 bases, with 4 bases separating them. CDR3 in amino acids: CASSEDGYGYTF. CDR3 nucleotides: TGTGCCAGCAGTGAAGACGGCTATGGCTACACCTTC.

This clone occurred once. The CDR3 region is CASSGQGGSYSNQPQHF. The CDR3, as DNA: TGTGCCAGCTCCGGACAGGGGGGATCATATAGCAATCAGCCCCAGCATTTT. The rearrangement links TRBV27 to TRBJ1-5, with 10 bases aligning to TRBD1. Germline assignment: CDR1 MNHEY and CDR2 SMNVEV (reference sequence). CDR3 length: 17 amino acids. Trimming at V came to 8 bases and at J to 0 bases, leaving 10 bases not matched to a gene.

The table lists this clone with a few counts. The CDR3 reads CASSEAEDGPNTGELFF. CDR3 coding DNA: TGTGCCAGCAGTGAAGCGGAAGACGGACCTAACACCGGGGAGCTGTTTTTT. The chain couples TRBV6-1 to TRBJ2-2; D not certain. Germline CDR1 reads MNHNS; CDR2 reads SASEGT. Trimming took 0 bases from V and 2 from J, leaving 13 bases between them. There are 17 residues in the CDR3.

Only a few counts were recorded for this clone. The genes are TRBV30 and TRBJ2-7, with D hard to call. Trimming took off 2 bases at V and 1 base at J, with 12 bases between the two ends. The CDR3 spans 14 residues. CDR1 GTSNPN and CDR2 SVGIG come from the germline V gene (reference sequence). The CDR3 nucleotides read TGTGCCTGGAGTTTACGGCCCCCGTCCTACGAGCAGTACTTC. Translation: CAWSLRPPSYEQYF.

The chain links TRBV6-6 to TRBJ2-5; D is perhaps TRBD1 (6 bases). This CDR3 region has 16 residues. Trimming took off 5 bases at V and 1 base at J, with 17 bases between the two ends. CDR1 and CDR2 (germline): MNHNY, SVGAGI (reference sequence). The CDR3 spells CASSPYRDTGQETQYF. The CDR3 DNA sequence: TGTGCCAGCAGTCCCTACCGGGACACCGGCCAAGAGACCCAGTACTTC.

The J gene is TRBJ2-5, the V gene TRBV29-1; perhaps TRBD1 as D (5 bases). The CDR3 contains 14 residues. CDR1 SQVTM and CDR2 ANQGSEA come from the germline V gene. V lost 0 bases and J 6 bases, leaving 14 bases between the germline ends. The CDR3 DNA reads TGCAGCGTTGAAGATCCGCAGGGCGTAAAGACCCAGTACTTC. Protein product: CSVEDPQGVKTQYF.

The rearrangement uses TRBV6-5 and TRBJ2-7, with 7 bases aligning to TRBD2. The CDR3 is 14 amino acids. Germline CDR1 is MNHEY and CDR2 is SVGAGI. With 6 bases clipped from V and 5 bases from J, the junction kept 10 bases outside the gene matches. The chain's CDR3 is CASSNGRGLHEQYF. The CDR3, as DNA: TGTGCCAGCAGCAACGGGCGGGGGTTACACGAGCAGTACTTC.

This chain connects TRBV6-5 to TRBJ1-5; no firm D call. Trimming took 2 bases from V and 5 from J, leaving 7 bases between them. The germline V gene encodes CDR1 MNHEY and CDR2 SVGAGI. This CDR3 comprises 13 residues. This chain's CDR3 is CASSYRRDQPQHF. CDR3 nucleotide sequence: TGTGCCAGCAGTTACAGGAGGGATCAGCCCCAGCATTTT.

V and J are TRBV7-9 and TRBJ1-1; no definite D call. Trimming cost V 6 bases and J 5 bases, with 16 bases left between them. The germline V gene encodes CDR1 SEHNR and CDR2 FQNEAQ (reference sequence). CDR3 length: 14 amino acids. This chain's CDR3 is CASSSRTRGTEAFF. CDR3 in DNA: TGTGCCAGCAGTTCCCGGACCCGGGGTACTGAAGCTTTCTTT.

CDR3 nucleotide sequence: TGTGCCAGCACGGGGCAACAGGGTTACGAAAAACTGTTTTTT. It specifies CASTGQQGYEKLFF. The chain links TRBV25-1 to TRBJ1-4; maybe TRBD1 (6 bases). This CDR3 has 14 amino acids. Germline V lookup: CDR1 MGHDK, CDR2 SYGVNS. The V gene lost 7 bases and the J gene lost 8 bases, with 17 bases spanning the gap.

The chain recombines TRBV28 with TRBJ2-5; 8 bases match TRBD2. The CDR3 is made up of 16 amino acids. J lost 1 base, V lost 11 bases, and 15 bases had no gene match. Germline CDR1 and CDR2: MDHEN and SYDVKM. CDR3 in DNA: TGTGCCGGATCCCCGAGGATTAGCGGGGTCCAAGAGACCCAGTACTTC. It translates to CAGSPRISGVQETQYF.

There are a few counts of this clone. The chain uses TRBV6-5 and TRBJ2-7, with 9 bases that match TRBD1. Germline CDR1 and CDR2: MNHEY and SVGAGI. V shed 2 bases, J shed 3 bases, and the junction held 5 bases outside the gene matches. CDR3 size: 15 residues. Here the CDR3 DNA reads TGTGCCAGCAGTTACGACAGGGGGTCCGTCTACGAGCAGTACGTC. Protein: CASSYDRGSVYEQYV.

The genes are TRBV20-1 and TRBJ2-7; D gene ambiguous. CDR3 size: 11 residues. Trimming left V 3 bases short and J 4 bases short, with 7 bases between. Germline CDR1 reads DFQATT; CDR2 reads SNEGSKA (reference sequence). The CDR3 sequence is CSARVGYEQYF. CDR3 DNA: TGCAGTGCTAGGGTCGGTTACGAGCAGTACTTC.

This clone showed up just a few times. This chain links TRBV7-6 with TRBJ2-1; 7 bases agree with TRBD2. This CDR3 is built from 15 residues. Germline V gene lookup returns CDR1 SGHVS and CDR2 FNYEAQ. J gave up 2 bases and V 2 bases, and 3 bases lay outside the gene matches. The CDR3 coding sequence is TGTGCCAGCAGCTTATCAGCGGGGCCCTACAATGAGCAGTTCTTC. It yields the protein CASSLSAGPYNEQFF.

CDR3 DNA sequence: TGCAGCGTTGCCGCAGCACGCTCTGGGGCCAACGTCCTGACTTTC. This codes for CSVAAARSGANVLTF. The gene calls are TRBV29-1 and TRBJ2-6; the D is unclear. V shed 4 bases and J shed 0 bases, with 10 bases lying between them. This CDR3 comprises 15 residues. CDR1 SQVTM and CDR2 ANQGSEA come from the germline V gene.

V is TRBV6-5 and J is TRBJ1-2; no clear D gene. The length of the CDR3 is 15 residues. The germline CDR1 and CDR2 sequences are MNHEY and SVGAGI. With 0 bases removed from V and 5 bases from J, the gap between germline ends came to 13 bases. The CDR3 here is CASSYSIGVTYGYTF. In nucleotides, the CDR3 is TGTGCCAGCAGTTACTCGATCGGGGTAACTTATGGCTACACCTTC.

This rearrangement joins TRBV11-2 to TRBJ2-7; D assignment may be TRBD1 or TRBD2 (5 bases each). Germline CDR1 reads SGHAT; CDR2 reads FQNNGV. Trimming left V 6 bases short and J 7 bases short, with 19 bases between. CDR3 length: 14 residues. The DNA for the CDR3 is TGTGCCAGCAGATGGGACCCCGCCGGTTGGGAGCAGTACTTC. It translates to CASRWDPAGWEQYF.

CDR3 sequence: CASSSSGSTKYF. The CDR3 nucleotides read TGTGCCAGCAGCTCCTCAGGGTCTACTAAGTACTTC. This chain joins TRBV7-8 and TRBJ2-4; tentative D call: TRBD1 (5 bases). The CDR3 spans 12 residues. The V gene lost 4 bases and the J gene lost 14 bases, with 15 bases spanning the gap. Per germline, CDR1 SGHVS and CDR2 FQNEAQ.